Listed below are T cell receptor beta chains from one sample, sequenced in a study of blood T cell repertoires in COVID-19. TCRdb's table, derived via immunoSEQ multiplex PCR, lists solely in-frame clones and lacks some. The sample carries about 100,000 clones, 75% to 90% recorded once. The specimen was peripheral blood. The origin of the receptors is a man aged 60 to 75 with acute or convalescent COVID-19. Both conserved end residues are trimmed from each CDR3. The D gene is left open where the match is weak.

V: TRBV27; D: NA; J: TRBJ1-1; CDR3: ASSLSSRAGTEAF
V: TRBV6-2/TRBV6-3; D: NA; J: TRBJ1-4; CDR3: ASSTGSPTGYEKLF
V: TRBV7-9; D: NA; J: TRBJ1-1; CDR3: ASQGIYTEAF
V: TRBV2; D: NA; J: TRBJ2-5; CDR3: ASTAVGAQETQY
V: TRBV30; D: NA; J: TRBJ2-1; CDR3: AWRVLVYNEQF
V: TRBV27; D: TRBD1; J: TRBJ1-1; CDR3: ASSYQGARTEAF
V: TRBV11-2; D: NA; J: TRBJ1-2; CDR3: ASSLDRRASYGYT
V: TRBV7-6; D: TRBD2; J: TRBJ2-2; CDR3: ASSLGAGGPGTGELF
V: TRBV2; D: TRBD1; J: TRBJ1-5; CDR3: ASRPGTGWQPQH
V: TRBV7-9; D: NA; J: TRBJ2-1; CDR3: ASSWDRVEREGQYNEQF
V: TRBV30; D: NA; J: TRBJ1-3; CDR3: AWKGDPKIGNTIY
V: TRBV11-2; D: NA; J: TRBJ2-7; CDR3: ASSLQVATHEQY
V: TRBV30; D: TRBD1; J: TRBJ1-3; CDR3: AWSAGQVERSIY
V: TRBV27; D: NA; J: TRBJ2-5; CDR3: ASSRVGGQETQY
V: TRBV12-3/TRBV12-4; D: NA; J: TRBJ1-5; CDR3: ASSLDRVQPQH
V: TRBV9; D: TRBD2; J: TRBJ2-3; CDR3: ASSDRGSGGDTQY
V: TRBV5-5; D: NA; J: TRBJ1-2; CDR3: ASSYTTGGYT
V: TRBV19; D: TRBD1; J: TRBJ2-5; CDR3: ASSWDSGETQY
V: TRBV7-2; D: TRBD2; J: TRBJ2-5; CDR3: ASSLELAGGETQY
V: TRBV10-3; D: TRBD2; J: TRBJ2-1; CDR3: AISEGSGGPGRNEQF
V: TRBV27; D: TRBD1; J: TRBJ1-1; CDR3: ASSLRGLRTEAF
V: TRBV4-2; D: TRBD1; J: TRBJ1-2; CDR3: ASSLLTGRSYEGYT
V: TRBV9; D: TRBD2; J: TRBJ2-1; CDR3: ASSVFFSGSSYNEQF
V: TRBV2; D: NA; J: TRBJ2-2; CDR3: ASSRQANTGELF
V: TRBV19; D: TRBD2; J: TRBJ2-2; CDR3: ASSPRAGLGPGELF
V: TRBV5-1; D: TRBD1; J: TRBJ2-1; CDR3: ASSSTGGVGNEQF
V: TRBV6-5; D: NA; J: TRBJ1-1; CDR3: ASSQLSGEAF
V: TRBV6-1; D: NA; J: TRBJ1-2; CDR3: ASSDTGTPYGYT
V: TRBV7-9; D: NA; J: TRBJ1-3; CDR3: ASSLEGVGNTIY
V: TRBV6-1; D: TRBD1; J: TRBJ1-1; CDR3: ASSELIGQVVPEAF
V: TRBV28; D: TRBD1; J: TRBJ1-5; CDR3: ASSLTGGNQPQH
V: TRBV5-1; D: TRBD2; J: TRBJ2-1; CDR3: ASAGTSANNEQF
V: TRBV15; D: NA; J: TRBJ2-1; CDR3: ATSRQGEEDEQF
V: TRBV6-4; D: NA; J: TRBJ2-1; CDR3: ASSPVTGGGATEQF
V: TRBV29-1; D: NA; J: TRBJ1-1; CDR3: SVGVAENTEAF
V: TRBV2; D: NA; J: TRBJ2-2; CDR3: ASSGIPTGSGELF